This T cell receptor (beta chain) was sequenced for a study of Ad26.COV2.S vaccination and SARS-CoV-2 variants. Study at large: Of the COV1001 trial arms, the Ad26.COV2.S arm included the donor.

Treatment here: around 19 received Ad26.COV2.S at low or high dose, single or two shots; about 5 received placebo; per-sample allocation not given. Following the first vaccine or placebo injection, samples were taken on day 63. The individual, an adult aged 18-55 years, was a donor in Boston. TCRdb's copy holds only in-frame clones and misses some; the assay was immunoSEQ multiplex PCR. The sample contains around 320,000 clones, roughly 87% of which appear only once. Sequenced material: peripheral blood, taken in a trial of Ad26.COV2.S vaccine versus placebo. The TCR originated in a person between 18 and 59 years old who received the Ad26.COV2.S COVID-19 vaccine or a placebo.

CDR3 loop: CAAGAESQETQYF. The CDR3 DNA follows: TGTGCCGCCGGGGCAGAGTCCCAAGAGACCCAGTACTTC. V usage is TRBV5-4 and J usage is TRBJ2-5; D is possibly TRBD1 or TRBD2 (5 bases each). V was cut by 10 bases and J by 1 base, with 14 bases left in between. Germline CDR1 reads SGHNT; CDR2 reads YYREEE (reference sequence). The CDR3 runs to 13 residues.